A selection of T cell receptor beta chains follows, all from one sample in a study of human T cells and chemical hapten exposure. TCRdb re-called the RACE reads with MiXCR, one entry per CDR3 protein. The table records a few hundred thousand distinct CDR3 sequences, just under 6.5% of them present only once. The source material was whole blood, sampled in connection with sensitization to the hapten diphenylcyclopropenone (DPC). Every receptor here comes from a young woman with alopecia areata. Some clones in this sample may be carry-over from other donors' samples. Both conserved end residues are part of each CDR3. D genes are given only for firm matches. Rows give clone size only sometimes, using once, few, many, or a class for an expanded clone.

size: many
J: TRBJ2-3
V: TRBV7-2
D: NA
CDR3: CASSRQDSRTDTQYF
DNA: TGTGCCAGCAGCCGTCAGGACAGCCGCACAGATACGCAGTATTTT

size: few
J: TRBJ1-1
V: TRBV12-3/TRBV12-4
D: NA
CDR3: CASSFPRTSAFF
DNA: TGTGCCAGCAGTTTCCCCAGGACCAGTGCTTTCTTT

size: NA
J: TRBJ2-1
V: TRBV4-3
D: TRBD2
CDR3: CASSPGLHVNNEQFF
DNA: TGCGCCAGCAGCCCGGGACTACATGTTAACAATGAGCAGTTCTTC

size: NA
J: TRBJ2-5
V: TRBV6-5
D: NA
CDR3: CASSPSGLIQETQYF
DNA: TGTGCCAGCAGCCCCTCGGGGCTGATACAAGAGACCCAGTACTTC

size: few
J: TRBJ1-3
V: TRBV12-3/TRBV12-4
D: NA
CDR3: CASSFQGRGNTIYF
DNA: TGTGCCAGCAGTTTTCAGGGTCGGGGAAACACCATATATTTT

size: NA
J: TRBJ1-2
V: TRBV6-1
D: NA
CDR3: CASSLPRTDYGYTF
DNA: TGTGCCAGCAGTCTCCCCCGGACGGACTATGGCTACACCTTC

size: many
J: TRBJ1-4
V: TRBV20-1
D: NA
CDR3: CSARDRDSLNEKLFF
DNA: TGCAGTGCTAGAGACCGGGACTCCCTTAATGAAAAACTGTTTTTT

size: many
J: TRBJ2-1
V: TRBV12-3/TRBV12-4
D: TRBD2
CDR3: CASRPPLGGIENNEQFF
DNA: TGTGCCAGCAGGCCACCTTTGGGGGGGATTGAGAACAATGAGCAGTTCTTC

size: many
J: TRBJ2-7
V: TRBV29-1
D: TRBD1
CDR3: CSVGFPRDRTYEQYF
DNA: TGCAGCGTTGGCTTTCCTCGGGACAGGACCTACGAGCAGTACTTC

size: few
J: TRBJ2-7
V: TRBV12-3/TRBV12-4
D: TRBD2
CDR3: CASSQTSGGVLEQYF
DNA: TGTGCCAGCAGCCAGACTAGCGGGGGGGTCCTCGAGCAGTACTTC

size: many
J: TRBJ2-3
V: TRBV28
D: NA
CDR3: CASSEGGRDTQYF
DNA: TGTGCCAGTTCTGAAGGGGGACGAGATACGCAGTATTTT

size: many
J: TRBJ1-1
V: TRBV20-1
D: NA
CDR3: CSARDRADGGLEAFF
DNA: TGCAGTGCTAGAGATCGGGCCGACGGGGGGCTTGAAGCTTTCTTT

size: many
J: TRBJ1-6
V: TRBV5-4
D: NA
CDR3: CASSQGRSDSPLHF
DNA: TGTGCCAGCAGCCAAGGAAGATCGGATTCACCCCTCCACTTT

size: many
J: TRBJ1-5
V: TRBV6-5
D: NA
CDR3: CASGGRNQPQHF
DNA: TGTGCCAGCGGAGGGCGCAATCAGCCCCAGCATTTT

size: few
J: TRBJ1-2
V: TRBV28
D: NA
CDR3: CASSPSAYGYTF
DNA: TGTGCCAGCAGTCCTTCAGCATATGGCTACACCTTC

size: many
J: TRBJ1-2
V: TRBV5-1
D: NA
CDR3: CASSIGADYGYTF
DNA: TGCGCCAGCAGCATAGGAGCGGACTATGGCTACACCTTC

size: few
J: TRBJ1-2
V: TRBV20-1
D: NA
CDR3: CSAREGANYGYTF
DNA: TGCAGTGCTAGAGAAGGCGCTAACTATGGCTACACCTTC

size: few
J: TRBJ2-1
V: TRBV20-1
D: TRBD2
CDR3: CSTGTTAFNEQFF
DNA: TGCAGCACCGGGACTACCGCCTTCAATGAGCAGTTCTTC

size: many
J: TRBJ1-3
V: TRBV10-3
D: NA
CDR3: CAITGTPEGSGNTIYF
DNA: TGTGCCATCACTGGGACCCCGGAGGGCTCTGGAAACACCATATATTTT

size: NA
J: TRBJ2-3
V: TRBV7-2
D: NA
CDR3: CASSLLGSLSDTQYF
DNA: TGTGCCAGCAGCTTACTAGGTTCTCTCTCAGATACGCAGTATTTT

size: few
J: TRBJ2-7
V: TRBV3-1
D: NA
CDR3: CASSQGTPTGEQYF
DNA: TGTGCCAGCAGCCAAGGGACACCGACGGGCGAGCAGTACTTC

size: NA
J: TRBJ1-1
V: TRBV3-1
D: NA
CDR3: CASSQENRDEASF
DNA: TGTGCCAGCAGCCAAGAGAACAGGGATGAAGCTTCCTTT

size: many
J: TRBJ1-2
V: TRBV24-1
D: TRBD1
CDR3: CATSDAGTGAGYGYTF
DNA: TGTGCCACCAGTGATGCTGGGACAGGCGCAGGGTATGGCTACACCTTC

size: many
J: TRBJ2-5
V: TRBV20-1
D: NA
CDR3: CSARRGALETQYF
DNA: TGCAGTGCTAGACGGGGGGCCCTAGAGACCCAGTACTTC

size: many
J: TRBJ1-1
V: TRBV12-3/TRBV12-4
D: TRBD1
CDR3: CASSPRQTGGEAFF
DNA: TGTGCCAGCAGTCCTAGGCAGACAGGGGGCGAAGCTTTCTTT

size: few
J: TRBJ2-5
V: TRBV7-9
D: NA
CDR3: CASSLEPSHQETQYF
DNA: TGTGCCAGCAGCTTAGAACCCAGCCACCAAGAGACCCAGTACTTC

size: few
J: TRBJ2-1
V: TRBV5-1
D: TRBD1
CDR3: CASSLAGTDRYNEQFF
DNA: TGCGCCAGCAGCCTTGCAGGGACAGACCGATACAATGAGCAGTTCTTC

size: NA
J: TRBJ2-5
V: TRBV9
D: TRBD2
CDR3: CASSGLAGDQETQYF
DNA: TGTGCCAGCAGCGGACTAGCGGGGGACCAAGAGACCCAGTACTTC

size: many
J: TRBJ2-7
V: TRBV28
D: TRBD1
CDR3: CASSPTGARSYEQYF
DNA: TGTGCCAGCAGTCCCACAGGGGCCCGCTCCTACGAGCAGTACTTC

size: few
J: TRBJ2-7
V: TRBV7-3
D: NA
CDR3: CASSTGSGYEQYF
DNA: TGTGCCAGCAGTACAGGGTCGGGGTACGAGCAGTACTTC

size: few
J: TRBJ2-5
V: TRBV15
D: NA
CDR3: CATSRQGQETQYF
DNA: TGTGCCACCAGCCGTCAGGGACAAGAGACCCAGTACTTC

size: few
J: TRBJ2-7
V: TRBV13
D: NA
CDR3: CASSSGTTSYEQYF
DNA: TGTGCCAGCAGCTCGGGGACCACATCCTACGAGCAGTACTTC

size: many
J: TRBJ1-3
V: TRBV10-3
D: TRBD1
CDR3: CAITGQGVGGNTIYF
DNA: TGTGCCATCACCGGACAGGGGGTCGGAGGAAACACCATATATTTT

size: many
J: TRBJ1-2
V: TRBV6-2/TRBV6-3
D: TRBD1
CDR3: CASSSPDRFYGYTF
DNA: TGTGCCAGCAGCTCCCCGGACAGGTTCTATGGCTACACCTTC

size: many
J: TRBJ1-4
V: TRBV28
D: NA
CDR3: CASSTSGQINEKLFF
DNA: TGTGCCAGCAGTACTTCCGGACAAATTAATGAAAAACTGTTTTTT

size: few
J: TRBJ2-5
V: TRBV7-8
D: NA
CDR3: CASSVRGQKETQYF
DNA: TGTGCCAGCAGCGTCCGTGGGCAGAAAGAGACCCAGTACTTC

size: few
J: TRBJ1-2
V: TRBV21-1
D: NA
CDR3: CASSKSRRVDGYTF
DNA: TGTGCCAGCAGCAAATCCCGGAGGGTGGATGGCTACACCTTC

size: many
J: TRBJ1-1
V: TRBV28
D: NA
CDR3: CASSQVGTEAFF
DNA: TGTGCCAGCAGTCAAGTAGGCACTGAAGCTTTCTTT

size: many
J: TRBJ1-1
V: TRBV6-2/TRBV6-3
D: NA
CDR3: CASSRRVNTEAFF
DNA: TGTGCCAGCAGTAGGAGGGTGAACACTGAAGCTTTCTTT

size: few
J: TRBJ2-3
V: TRBV25-1
D: NA
CDR3: CASSDPRSTDTQYF
DNA: TGTGCCAGCAGTGACCCCCGTAGCACAGATACGCAGTATTTT

size: many
J: TRBJ1-1
V: TRBV12-3/TRBV12-4
D: NA
CDR3: CASSLRGNTEAFF
DNA: TGTGCCAGCAGTTTAAGGGGAAACACTGAAGCTTTCTTT

size: many
J: TRBJ1-5
V: TRBV12-3/TRBV12-4
D: NA
CDR3: CASSGNRDQPQHF
DNA: TGTGCCAGCAGTGGAAACAGGGATCAGCCCCAGCATTTT

size: NA
J: TRBJ2-1
V: TRBV13
D: TRBD2
CDR3: CASSQGTSGSSYNEQFF
DNA: TGTGCCAGCAGCCAAGGGACTAGCGGGAGCTCCTACAATGAGCAGTTCTTC

size: many
J: TRBJ1-1
V: TRBV20-1
D: NA
CDR3: CSASGGSEAFF
DNA: TGCAGTGCTAGCGGAGGATCTGAAGCTTTCTTT

size: few
J: TRBJ2-1
V: TRBV7-3
D: NA
CDR3: CASSLIRNHEQFF
DNA: TGTGCCAGCAGCTTAATTCGGAACCATGAGCAGTTCTTC

size: NA
J: TRBJ2-1
V: TRBV18
D: NA
CDR3: CASSRRTLPGSYNEQLF
DNA: TGTGCCAGCTCACGACGGACTCTGCCGGGATCCTACAATGAGCAGCTCTTC

size: many
J: TRBJ1-4
V: TRBV24-1
D: NA
CDR3: CATSDDNEKLFF
DNA: TGTGCCACCAGTGACGATAATGAAAAACTGTTTTTT

size: NA
J: TRBJ2-7
V: TRBV4-3
D: NA
CDR3: CASSQVATGTPREQYF
DNA: TGCGCCAGCAGCCAAGTCGCGACAGGGACTCCTAGGGAGCAGTACTTC

size: many
J: TRBJ2-4
V: TRBV29-1
D: NA
CDR3: CSVVYPRSNGFKNIQYF
DNA: TGCAGCGTTGTATATCCCAGGAGCAACGGATTCAAAAACATTCAGTACTTC

size: NA
J: TRBJ2-1
V: TRBV12-5
D: TRBD1
CDR3: CASGTGVGNEQFF
DNA: TGTGCTAGTGGTACAGGGGTAGGCAATGAGCAGTTCTTC

size: NA
J: TRBJ2-5
V: TRBV7-8
D: NA
CDR3: CASSYRREQETQYF
DNA: TGTGCCAGCAGCTACCGACGCGAGCAAGAGACCCAGTACTTC